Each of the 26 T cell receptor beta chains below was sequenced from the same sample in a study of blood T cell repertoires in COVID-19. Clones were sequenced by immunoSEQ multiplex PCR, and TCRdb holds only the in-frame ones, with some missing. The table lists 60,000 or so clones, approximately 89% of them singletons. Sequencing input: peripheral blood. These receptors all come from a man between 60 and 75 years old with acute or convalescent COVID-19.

The CDR3: CASIADRVDTEAFF. The CDR3 nucleotides are TGTGCCAGCATCGCGGACAGGGTCGACACTGAAGCTTTCTTT. The V and J genes are TRBV25-1 and TRBJ1-1, with 8 bases fitting TRBD1. The CDR3 is 14 residues long. V gave up 7 bases and J gave up 3 bases; unmatched junction bases: 7. From germline, CDR1 is MGHDK and CDR2 SYGVNS.

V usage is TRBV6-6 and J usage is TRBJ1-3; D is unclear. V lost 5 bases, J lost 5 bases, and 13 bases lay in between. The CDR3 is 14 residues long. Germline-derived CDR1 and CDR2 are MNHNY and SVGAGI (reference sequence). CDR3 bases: TGTGCCAGCAGTCCCGGATGGGCGCGAAACACCATATATTTT. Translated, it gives CASSPGWARNTIYF.

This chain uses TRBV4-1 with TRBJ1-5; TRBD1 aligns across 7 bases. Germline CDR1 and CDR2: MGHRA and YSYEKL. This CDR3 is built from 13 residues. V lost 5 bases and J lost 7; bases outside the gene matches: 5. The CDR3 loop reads CASSVTGEQPQHF. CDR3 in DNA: TGCGCCAGCAGCGTAACAGGGGAACAGCCCCAGCATTTT.

CDR3 loop: CASTPTGNTEAFF. The CDR3 bases are TGTGCCAGCACCCCGACTGGAAACACTGAAGCTTTCTTT. The V gene is TRBV12-3 or TRBV12-4, the J gene TRBJ1-1, with no clear D. This CDR3 comprises 13 residues. The V and J ends lost 7 bases and 2 bases respectively, with 11 bases between them.

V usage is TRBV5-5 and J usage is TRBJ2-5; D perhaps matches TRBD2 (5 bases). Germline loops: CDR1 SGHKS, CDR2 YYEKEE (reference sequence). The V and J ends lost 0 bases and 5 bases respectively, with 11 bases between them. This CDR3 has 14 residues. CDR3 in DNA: TGTGCCAGCAGCTTGGGTCTAGCAGGTGAGACCCAGTACTTC. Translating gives CASSLGLAGETQYF.

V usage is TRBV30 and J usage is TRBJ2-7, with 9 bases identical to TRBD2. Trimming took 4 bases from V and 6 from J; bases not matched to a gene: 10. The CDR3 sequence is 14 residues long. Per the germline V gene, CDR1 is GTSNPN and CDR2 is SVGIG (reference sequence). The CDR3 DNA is TGTGCCTGGACCGTGGGCGGGGGGGCACGCGAGCAGTACTTC. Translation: CAWTVGGGAREQYF.

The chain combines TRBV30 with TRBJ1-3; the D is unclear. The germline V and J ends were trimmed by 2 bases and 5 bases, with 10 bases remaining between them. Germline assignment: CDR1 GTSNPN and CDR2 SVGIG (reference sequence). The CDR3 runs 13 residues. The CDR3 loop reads CAWSMGRRNTIYF. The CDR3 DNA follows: TGTGCCTGGAGTATGGGGAGGAGAAACACCATATATTTT. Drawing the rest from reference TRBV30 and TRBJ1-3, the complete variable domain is SQTIHQWPATLVQPVGSPLSLECTVEGTSNPNLYWYRQAAGRGLQLLFYSVGIGQISSEVPQNLSASRPQDRQFILSSKKLLLSDSGFYLCAWSMGRRNTIYFGEGSWLTVV.

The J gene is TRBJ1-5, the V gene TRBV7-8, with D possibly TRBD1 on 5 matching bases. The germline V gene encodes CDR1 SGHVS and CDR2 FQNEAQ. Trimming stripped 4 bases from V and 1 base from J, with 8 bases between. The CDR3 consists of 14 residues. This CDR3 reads CASSSSGSNQPQHF. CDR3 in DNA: TGTGCCAGCAGCTCCTCAGGGAGCAATCAGCCCCAGCATTTT. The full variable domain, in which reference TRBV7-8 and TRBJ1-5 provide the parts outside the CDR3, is GAGVSQSPRYKVAKRGQDVALRCDPISGHVSLFWYQQALGQGPEFLTYFQNEAQLDKSGLPSDRFFAERPEGSVSTLKIQRTQQEDSAVYLCASSSSGSNQPQHFGDGTRLSIL.

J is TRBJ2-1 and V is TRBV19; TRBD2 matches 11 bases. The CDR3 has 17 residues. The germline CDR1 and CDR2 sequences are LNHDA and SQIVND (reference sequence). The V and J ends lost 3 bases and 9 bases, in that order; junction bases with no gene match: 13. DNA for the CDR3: TGTGCCAGTAGTATCGCGGTAGCGGGGGGGCCAATTGGTGAGCAGTTCTTC. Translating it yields CASSIAVAGGPIGEQFF.

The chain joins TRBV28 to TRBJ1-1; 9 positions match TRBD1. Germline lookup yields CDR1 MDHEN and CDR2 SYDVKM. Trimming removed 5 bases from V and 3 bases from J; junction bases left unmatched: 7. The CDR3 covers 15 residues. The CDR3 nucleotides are TGTGCCAGCAGTCCAAGACAGGGGGGGGACACTGAAGCTTTCTTT. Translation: CASSPRQGGDTEAFF.

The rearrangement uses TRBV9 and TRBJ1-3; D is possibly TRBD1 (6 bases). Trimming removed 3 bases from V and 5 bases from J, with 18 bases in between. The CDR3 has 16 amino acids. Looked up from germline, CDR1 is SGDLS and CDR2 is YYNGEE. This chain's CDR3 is CASSANLDSWRNTIYF. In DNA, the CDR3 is TGTGCCAGCAGCGCTAACCTGGACAGTTGGAGAAACACCATATATTTT.

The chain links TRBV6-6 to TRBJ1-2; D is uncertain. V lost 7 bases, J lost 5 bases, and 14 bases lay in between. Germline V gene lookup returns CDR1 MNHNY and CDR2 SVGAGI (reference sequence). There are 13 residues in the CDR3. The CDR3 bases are TGTGCCAGCACCCCCCAGGCAAGTTATGGCTACACCTTC. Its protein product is CASTPQASYGYTF.

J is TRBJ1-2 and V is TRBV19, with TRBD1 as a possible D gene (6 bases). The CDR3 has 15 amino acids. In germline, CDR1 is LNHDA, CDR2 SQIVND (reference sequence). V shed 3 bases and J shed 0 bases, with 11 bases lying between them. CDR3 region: CASSIGTRPNYGYTF. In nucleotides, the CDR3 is TGTGCCAGTAGTATCGGGACAAGACCTAACTATGGCTACACCTTC.

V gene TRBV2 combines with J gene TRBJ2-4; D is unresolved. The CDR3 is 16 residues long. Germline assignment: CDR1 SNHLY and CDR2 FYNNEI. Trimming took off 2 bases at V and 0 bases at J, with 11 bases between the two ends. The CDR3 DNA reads TGTGCCAGCAGTGAACTTGCAGATCTAGCCAAAAACATTCAGTACTTC. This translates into CASSELADLAKNIQYF.

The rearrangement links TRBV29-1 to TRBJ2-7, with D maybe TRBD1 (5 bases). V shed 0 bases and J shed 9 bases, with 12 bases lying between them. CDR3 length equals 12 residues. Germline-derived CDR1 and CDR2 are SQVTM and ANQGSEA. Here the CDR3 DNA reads TGCAGCGTTGAAGATCAGACAGCCCTGCAGTACTTC. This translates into CSVEDQTALQYF.

The CDR3: CASSLRIPGTSFEQFF. As DNA, the CDR3 is TGTGCCAGCAGCTTACGGATCCCCGGGACATCCTTTGAGCAGTTCTTC. The rearrangement links TRBV7-8 to TRBJ2-1, with a possible D match to TRBD1 (6 bases). Between the trimmed V and J ends, which lost 2 bases and 9 bases, there was a span of 20 bases. CDR1 and CDR2 from the germline V gene are SGHVS and FQNEAQ. This CDR3 comprises 16 residues.

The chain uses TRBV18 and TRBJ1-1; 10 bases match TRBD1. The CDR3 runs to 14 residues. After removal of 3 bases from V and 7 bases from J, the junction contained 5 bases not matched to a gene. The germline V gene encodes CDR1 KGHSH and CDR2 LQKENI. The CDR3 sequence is CASSPGTGVVEAFF. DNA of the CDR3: TGTGCCAGCTCACCTGGGACAGGGGTCGTTGAAGCTTTCTTT.

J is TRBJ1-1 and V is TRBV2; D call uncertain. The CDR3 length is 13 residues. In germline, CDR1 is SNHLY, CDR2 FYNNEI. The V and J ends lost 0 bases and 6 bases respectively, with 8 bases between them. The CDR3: CASSEAPGSEAFF. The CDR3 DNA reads TGTGCCAGCAGTGAAGCGCCCGGGTCTGAAGCTTTCTTT.

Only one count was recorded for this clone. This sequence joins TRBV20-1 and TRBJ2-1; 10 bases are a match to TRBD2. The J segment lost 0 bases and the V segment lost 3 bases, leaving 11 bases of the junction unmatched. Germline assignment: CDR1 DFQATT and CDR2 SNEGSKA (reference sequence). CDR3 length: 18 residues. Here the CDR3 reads CSASPSGGGPGSYNEQFF. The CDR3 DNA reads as TGCAGTGCTAGTCCGAGCGGGGGGGGACCCGGCTCCTACAATGAGCAGTTCTTC.

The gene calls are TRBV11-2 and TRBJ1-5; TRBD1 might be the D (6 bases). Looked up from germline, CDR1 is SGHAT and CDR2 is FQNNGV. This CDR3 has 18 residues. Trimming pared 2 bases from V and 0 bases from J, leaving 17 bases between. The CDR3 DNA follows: TGTGCCAGCAGCTTAAGTGGCAGGGGCGGGCGTAGCAATCAGCCCCAGCATTTT. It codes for CASSLSGRGGRSNQPQHF.

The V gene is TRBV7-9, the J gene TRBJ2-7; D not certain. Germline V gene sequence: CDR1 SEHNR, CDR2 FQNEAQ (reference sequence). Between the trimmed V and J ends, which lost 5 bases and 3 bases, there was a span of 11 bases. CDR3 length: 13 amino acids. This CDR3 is CASSPHLVYEQYF. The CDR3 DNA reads TGTGCCAGCAGCCCGCATTTAGTCTACGAGCAGTACTTC.

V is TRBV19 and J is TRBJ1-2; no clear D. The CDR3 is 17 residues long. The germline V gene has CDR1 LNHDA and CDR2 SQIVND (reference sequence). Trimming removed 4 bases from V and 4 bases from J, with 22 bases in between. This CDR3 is CASSSLREDLHLYGYTF. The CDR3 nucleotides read TGTGCCAGTAGTAGCCTCCGGGAGGATCTCCATCTCTATGGCTACACCTTC. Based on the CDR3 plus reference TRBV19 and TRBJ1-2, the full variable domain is DGGITQSPKYLFRKEGQNVTLSCEQNLNHDAMYWYRQDPGQGLRLIYYSQIVNDFQKGDIAEGYSVSREKKESFPLTVTSAQKNPTAFYLCASSSLREDLHLYGYTFGSGTRLTVV.

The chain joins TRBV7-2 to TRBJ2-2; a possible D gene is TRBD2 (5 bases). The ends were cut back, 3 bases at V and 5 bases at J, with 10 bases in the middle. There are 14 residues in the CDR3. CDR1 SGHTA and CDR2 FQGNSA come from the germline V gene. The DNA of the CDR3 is TGTGCCAGCAGCTTCTTCCGGACTACCGGGGAGCTGTTTTTT. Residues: CASSFFRTTGELFF.

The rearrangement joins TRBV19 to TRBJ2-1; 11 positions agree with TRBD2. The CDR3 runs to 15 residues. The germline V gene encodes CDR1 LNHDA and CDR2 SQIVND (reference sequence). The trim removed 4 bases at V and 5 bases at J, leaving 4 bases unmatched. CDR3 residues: CASSKGLAANNEQFF. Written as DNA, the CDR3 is TGTGCCAGTAGTAAGGGACTAGCGGCTAACAATGAGCAGTTCTTC.

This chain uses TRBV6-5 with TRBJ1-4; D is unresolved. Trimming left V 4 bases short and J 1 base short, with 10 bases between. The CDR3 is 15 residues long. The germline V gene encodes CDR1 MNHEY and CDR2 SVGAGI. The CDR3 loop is CASSFSGVTNEKLFF. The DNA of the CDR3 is TGTGCCAGCAGTTTCTCGGGAGTAACTAATGAAAAACTGTTTTTT.

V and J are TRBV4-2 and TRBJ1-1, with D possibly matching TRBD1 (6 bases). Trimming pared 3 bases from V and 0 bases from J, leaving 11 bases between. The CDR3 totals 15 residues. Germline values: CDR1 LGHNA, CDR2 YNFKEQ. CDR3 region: CASSQGGGMNTEAFF. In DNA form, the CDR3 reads TGTGCCAGCAGCCAGGGGGGGGGCATGAACACTGAAGCTTTCTTT.